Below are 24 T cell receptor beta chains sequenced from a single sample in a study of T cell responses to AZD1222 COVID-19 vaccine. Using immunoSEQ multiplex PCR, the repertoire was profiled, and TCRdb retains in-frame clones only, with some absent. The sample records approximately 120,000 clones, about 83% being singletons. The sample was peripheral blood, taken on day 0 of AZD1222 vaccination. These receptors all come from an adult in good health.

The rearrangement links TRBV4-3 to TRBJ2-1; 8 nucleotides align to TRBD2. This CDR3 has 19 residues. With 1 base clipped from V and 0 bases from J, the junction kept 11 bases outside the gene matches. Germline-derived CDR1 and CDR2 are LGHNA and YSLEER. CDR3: CASSQVLPLAGSSYNEQFF. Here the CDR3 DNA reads TGCGCCAGCAGCCAAGTTCTACCGTTAGCGGGAAGCTCCTACAATGAGCAGTTCTTC.

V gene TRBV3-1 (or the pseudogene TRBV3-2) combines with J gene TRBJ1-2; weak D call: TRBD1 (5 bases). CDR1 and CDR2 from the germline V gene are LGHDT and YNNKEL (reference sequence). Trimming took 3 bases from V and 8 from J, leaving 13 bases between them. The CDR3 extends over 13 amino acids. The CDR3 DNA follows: TGTGCCAGCAGCCATGACAGCCTTCGGGGCTACACCTTC. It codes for CASSHDSLRGYTF.

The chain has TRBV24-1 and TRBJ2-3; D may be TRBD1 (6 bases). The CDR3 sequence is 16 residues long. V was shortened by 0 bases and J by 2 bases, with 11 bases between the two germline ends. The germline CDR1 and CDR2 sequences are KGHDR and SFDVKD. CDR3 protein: CATSDLRQGHTDTQYF. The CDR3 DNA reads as TGTGCCACCAGTGATTTGCGGCAGGGACACACAGATACGCAGTATTTT.

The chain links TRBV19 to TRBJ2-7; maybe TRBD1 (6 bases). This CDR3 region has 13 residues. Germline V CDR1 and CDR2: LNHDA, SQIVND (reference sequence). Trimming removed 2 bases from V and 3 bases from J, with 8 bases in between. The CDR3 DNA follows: TGTGCCAGTAGTATAACAGGGAACTACGAGCAGTACTTC. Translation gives CASSITGNYEQYF.

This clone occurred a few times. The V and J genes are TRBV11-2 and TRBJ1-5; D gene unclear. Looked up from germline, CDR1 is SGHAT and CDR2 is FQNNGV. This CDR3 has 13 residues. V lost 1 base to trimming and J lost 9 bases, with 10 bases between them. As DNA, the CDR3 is TGTGCCAGCAGCTTAGTAGCCCGGGGGCCCCAGCATTTT. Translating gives CASSLVARGPQHF.

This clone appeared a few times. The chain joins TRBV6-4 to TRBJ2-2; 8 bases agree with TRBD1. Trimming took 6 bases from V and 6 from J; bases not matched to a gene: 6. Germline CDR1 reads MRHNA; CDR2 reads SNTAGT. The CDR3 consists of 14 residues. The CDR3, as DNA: TGTGCCAGCAGACGGACAGGGCTGGCCGGGGAGCTGTTTTTT. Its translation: CASRRTGLAGELFF.

The chain's CDR3 is CASSPPSRQNEQYF. CDR3 nucleotide sequence: TGTGCCAGCTCACCACCATCACGACAGAACGAGCAGTACTTC. The chain joins TRBV18 to TRBJ2-7; a weak D match, TRBD1 (5 bases). V was pared by 0 bases and J by 5 bases, with 11 bases between. This CDR3 comprises 14 residues. Germline values: CDR1 KGHSH, CDR2 LQKENI.

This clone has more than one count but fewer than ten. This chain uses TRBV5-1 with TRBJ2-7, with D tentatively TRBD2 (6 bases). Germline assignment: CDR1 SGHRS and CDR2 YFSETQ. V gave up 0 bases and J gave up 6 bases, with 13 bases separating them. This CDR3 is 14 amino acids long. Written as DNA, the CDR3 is TGCGCCAGCAGCTTGGGTGGGGCGGGGCGCGAGCAGTACTTC. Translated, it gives CASSLGGAGREQYF.

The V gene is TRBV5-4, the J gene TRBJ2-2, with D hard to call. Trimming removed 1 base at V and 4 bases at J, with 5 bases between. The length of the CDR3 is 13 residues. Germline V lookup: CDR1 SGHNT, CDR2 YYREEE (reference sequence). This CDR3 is CASSLQVTGELFF. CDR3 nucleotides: TGTGCCAGCAGCTTGCAGGTCACCGGGGAGCTGTTTTTT. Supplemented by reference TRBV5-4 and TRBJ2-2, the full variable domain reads ETGVTQSPTHLIKTRGQQVTLRCSSQSGHNTVSWYQQALGQGPQFIFQYYREEENGRGNFPPRFSGLQFPNYSSELNVNALELDDSALYLCASSLQVTGELFFGEGSRLTVL.

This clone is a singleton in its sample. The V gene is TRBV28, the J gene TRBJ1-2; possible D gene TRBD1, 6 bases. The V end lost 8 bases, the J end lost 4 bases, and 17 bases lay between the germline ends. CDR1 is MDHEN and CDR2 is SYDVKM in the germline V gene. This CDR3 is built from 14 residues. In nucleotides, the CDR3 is TGTGCCAGCCATCCGGGGGGGGCCTCCTATGGCTACACCTTC. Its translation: CASHPGGASYGYTF.

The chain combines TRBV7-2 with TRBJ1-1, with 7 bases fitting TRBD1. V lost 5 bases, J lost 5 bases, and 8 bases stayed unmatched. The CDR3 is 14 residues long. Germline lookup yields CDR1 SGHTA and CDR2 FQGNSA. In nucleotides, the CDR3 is TGTGCCAGCAGCACCCAGACAGGGTGGACTGAAGCTTTCTTT. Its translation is CASSTQTGWTEAFF.

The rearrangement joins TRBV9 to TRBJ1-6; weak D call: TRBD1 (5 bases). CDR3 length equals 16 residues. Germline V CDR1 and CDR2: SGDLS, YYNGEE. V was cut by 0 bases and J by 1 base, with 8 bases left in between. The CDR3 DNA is TGTGCCAGCAGCGTAGCGGGGGATTCCTATAATTCACCCCTCCACTTT. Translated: CASSVAGDSYNSPLHF.

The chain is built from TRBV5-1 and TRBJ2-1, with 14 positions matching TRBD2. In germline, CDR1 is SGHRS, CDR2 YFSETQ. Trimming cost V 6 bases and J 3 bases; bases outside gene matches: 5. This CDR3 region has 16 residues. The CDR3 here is CASMTSGRGSYNEQFF. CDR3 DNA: TGCGCCAGCATGACTAGCGGGAGGGGGAGCTACAATGAGCAGTTCTTC.

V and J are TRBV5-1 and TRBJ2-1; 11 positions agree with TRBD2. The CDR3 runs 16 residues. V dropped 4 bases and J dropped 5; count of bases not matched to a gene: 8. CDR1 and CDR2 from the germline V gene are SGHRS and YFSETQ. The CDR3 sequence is CASSLTGTSGNNEQFF. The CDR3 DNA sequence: TGCGCCAGCAGCCTAACCGGGACTAGCGGTAACAATGAGCAGTTCTTC. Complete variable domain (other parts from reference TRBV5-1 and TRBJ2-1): KAGVTQTPRYLIKTRGQQVTLSCSPISGHRSVSWYQQTPGQGLQFLFEYFSETQRNKGNFPGRFSGRQFSNSRSEMNVSTLELGDSALYLCASSLTGTSGNNEQFFGPGTRLTVL.

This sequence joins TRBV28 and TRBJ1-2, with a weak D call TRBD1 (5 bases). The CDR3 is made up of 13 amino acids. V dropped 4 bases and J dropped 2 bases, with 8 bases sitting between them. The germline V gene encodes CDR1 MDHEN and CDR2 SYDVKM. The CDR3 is CASSSRGNYGYTF. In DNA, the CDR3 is TGTGCCAGCAGTTCAAGGGGAAACTATGGCTACACCTTC.

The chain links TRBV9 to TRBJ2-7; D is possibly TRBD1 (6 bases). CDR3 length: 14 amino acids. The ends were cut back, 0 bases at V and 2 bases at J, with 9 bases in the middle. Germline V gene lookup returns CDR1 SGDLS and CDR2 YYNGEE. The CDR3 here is CASSVGAGAYEQYF. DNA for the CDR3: TGTGCCAGCAGCGTAGGGGCAGGGGCCTACGAGCAGTACTTC.

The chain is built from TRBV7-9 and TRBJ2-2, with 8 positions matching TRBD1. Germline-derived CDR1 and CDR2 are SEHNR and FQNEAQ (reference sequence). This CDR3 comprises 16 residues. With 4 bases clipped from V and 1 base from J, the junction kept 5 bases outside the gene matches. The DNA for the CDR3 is TGTGCCAGCAGCTCGTACAGGGGGAAGAACACCGGGGAGCTGTTTTTT. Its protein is CASSSYRGKNTGELFF. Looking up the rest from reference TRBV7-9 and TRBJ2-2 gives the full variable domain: DTGVSQNPRHKITKRGQNVTFRCDPISEHNRLYWYRQTLGQGPEFLTYFQNEAQLEKSRLLSDRFSAERPKGSFSTLEIQRTEQGDSAMYLCASSSYRGKNTGELFFGEGSRLTVL.

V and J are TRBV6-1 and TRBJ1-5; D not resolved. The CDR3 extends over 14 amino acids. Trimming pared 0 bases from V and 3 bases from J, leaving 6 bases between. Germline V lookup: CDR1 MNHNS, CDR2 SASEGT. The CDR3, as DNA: TGTGCCAGCAGTGAAGCGACCTACAATCAGCCCCAGCATTTT. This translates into CASSEATYNQPQHF.

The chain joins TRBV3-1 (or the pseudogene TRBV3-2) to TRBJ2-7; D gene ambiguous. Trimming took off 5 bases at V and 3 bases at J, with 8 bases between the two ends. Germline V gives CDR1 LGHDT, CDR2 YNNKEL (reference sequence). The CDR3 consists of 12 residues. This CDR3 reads CASSRRVYEQYF. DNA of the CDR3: TGTGCCAGCAGCAGACGGGTCTACGAGCAGTACTTC.

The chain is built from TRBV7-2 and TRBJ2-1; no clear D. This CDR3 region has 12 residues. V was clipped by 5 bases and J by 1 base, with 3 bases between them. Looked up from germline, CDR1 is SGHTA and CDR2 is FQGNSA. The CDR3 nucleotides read TGTGCCAGCAGCCGATCCTACAATGAGCAGTTCTTC. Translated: CASSRSYNEQFF.

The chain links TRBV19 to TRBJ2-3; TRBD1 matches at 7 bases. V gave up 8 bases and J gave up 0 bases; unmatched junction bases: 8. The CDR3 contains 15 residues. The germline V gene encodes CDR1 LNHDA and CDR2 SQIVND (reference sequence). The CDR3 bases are TGTGCCAGTTCCCCCGTAGGGGGCAGCACAGATACGCAGTATTTT. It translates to CASSPVGGSTDTQYF.

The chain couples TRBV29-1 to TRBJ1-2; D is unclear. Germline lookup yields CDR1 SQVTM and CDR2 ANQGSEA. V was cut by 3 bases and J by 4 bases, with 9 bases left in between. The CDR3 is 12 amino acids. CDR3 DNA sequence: TGCAGCGTTGAGGCAGGAAGCTATGGCTACACCTTC. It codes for CSVEAGSYGYTF.

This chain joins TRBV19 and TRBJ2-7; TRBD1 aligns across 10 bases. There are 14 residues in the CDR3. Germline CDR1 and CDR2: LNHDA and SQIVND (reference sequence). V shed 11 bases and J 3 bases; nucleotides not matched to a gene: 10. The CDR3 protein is CAVRETGGLYEQYF. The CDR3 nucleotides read TGTGCCGTACGAGAGACAGGGGGCCTCTACGAGCAGTACTTC.

CDR3 DNA: TGTGCCAGCACCCCCTTTGGGCCCGAAGCTTTCTTT. Translating gives CASTPFGPEAFF. The rearrangement uses TRBV11-2 and TRBJ1-1; no definite D call. V was trimmed by 7 bases and J by 8 bases, leaving 14 bases between them. This CDR3 comprises 12 residues. Germline V CDR1 and CDR2: SGHAT, FQNNGV.